The entry that follows covers one TCR beta chain sequence. What it binds is not known. This sample is drawn from a study of Ad26.COV2.S vaccination and SARS-CoV-2 variants. General observations from the study: Substantial post-vaccination breadth of spike-specific CD8+ and CD4+ T cell responses was reported. Compared with placebo recipients, vaccine recipients had higher spike-specific TCR breadth.

Method: immunoSEQ multiplex PCR; TCRdb's copy keeps in-frame clones and lacks some. The table has 350,000 to 400,000 clones, approximately 86% seen once; the top ten hold under 4%. The V end lost 6 bases, the J end lost 0 bases, and 6 bases lay between the germline ends. Germline V gene lookup returns CDR1 SGHRS and CDR2 YFSETQ. The CDR3 loop spans 12 amino acids. The treatment was: 15 to 20 received Ad26.COV2.S at low or high dose, single or two shots; 5 received placebo; per-sample allocation not given. After the first vaccine or placebo injection, samples were drawn on day 63. An adult of 18-55 years in Boston served as donor. It was Wuhan-strain SARS-CoV-2 spike that the Ad26 vaccine vector expressed.

The J gene is TRBJ1-1, the V gene TRBV5-1, with D uncertain. This receptor was taken from a person between 18 and 60 years old who received the Ad26.COV2.S COVID-19 vaccine or a placebo. The source was peripheral blood, collected in a trial of Ad26.COV2.S vaccine versus placebo. The CDR3 DNA reads as TGCGCCAGCACTGGGGTGAACACTGAAGCTTTCTTT. Its translation is CASTGVNTEAFF.